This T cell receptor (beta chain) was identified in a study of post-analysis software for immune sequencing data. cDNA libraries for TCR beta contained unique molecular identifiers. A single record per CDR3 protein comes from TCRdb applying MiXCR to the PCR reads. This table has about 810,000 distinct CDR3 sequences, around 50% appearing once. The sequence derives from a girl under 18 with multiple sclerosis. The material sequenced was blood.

In DNA, the CDR3 is TGTGCCAGCAGCTTAATAGGGGGGGTGGCTCGAAGCTCCTACAATGAGCAGTTCTTC. Its protein product is CASSLIGGVARSSYNEQFF. The chain joins TRBV7-3 to TRBJ2-1, with TRBD2 as a possible D gene (7 bases). Between the trimmed V and J ends, which lost 1 base and 0 bases, there was a span of 19 bases. This CDR3 has 19 amino acids. Germline V gene lookup returns CDR1 SGHTA and CDR2 FQGTGA.